This is a list of T cell receptor beta chains from one sample in a study of T-cell memory formation after mild COVID-19. TCRdb re-derived calls from the 5' RACE reads in MiXCR, one entry per CDR3 protein. In the table there are 120,000 or so distinct CDR3 sequences, about 6.5% of which are singletons. Sequencing was performed on PBMCs or a T cell subset sorted from them (not recorded which). The receptors originated from an adult woman who had mild COVID-19 (a few samples of this study predate the infection). Cell type and time point are not known. The CDR3 runs from the conserved cysteine through the conserved F or W. Each record gives: clone size, J gene, D gene, V gene, CDR3 length, CDR3 protein, CDR3 DNA. The D gene is left open where the match is weak. Where a row states a size, it is once, few, many or the class of an expanded clone; other rows omit it.

clone_size: few; j_call: TRBJ1-1; d_call: TRBD1; v_call: TRBV14; cdr3_length: 14; cdr3_aa: CASSRGTGGTEAFF; cdr3_nt: TGTGCCAGCAGCCGGGGGACAGGGGGGACTGAAGCTTTCTTT
clone_size: many; j_call: TRBJ1-1; d_call: .; v_call: TRBV18; cdr3_length: 14; cdr3_aa: CASSPIPQNTEAFF; cdr3_nt: TGTGCCAGCTCACCTATCCCCCAGAACACTGAAGCTTTCTTT
clone_size: .; j_call: TRBJ2-3; d_call: .; v_call: TRBV30; cdr3_length: 14; cdr3_aa: CAWSRSLLTDTQYF; cdr3_nt: TGTGCCTGGAGTCGGAGCCTACTCACAGATACGCAGTATTTT
clone_size: .; j_call: TRBJ2-3; d_call: TRBD2; v_call: TRBV7-9; cdr3_length: 18; cdr3_aa: CASSLEGSLAGITDTQYF; cdr3_nt: TGTGCCAGCAGCTTAGAAGGGTCCCTAGCGGGAATCACAGATACGCAGTATTTT
clone_size: .; j_call: TRBJ2-1; d_call: .; v_call: TRBV12-5; cdr3_length: 17; cdr3_aa: CASAPQGGTPLYNEQFF; cdr3_nt: TGTGCTAGTGCTCCCCAGGGCGGGACTCCGCTCTACAATGAGCAGTTCTTC
clone_size: few; j_call: TRBJ2-7; d_call: .; v_call: TRBV18; cdr3_length: 12; cdr3_aa: CASSSAAYEQYF; cdr3_nt: TGTGCCAGCTCATCGGCGGCCTACGAGCAGTACTTC
clone_size: .; j_call: TRBJ2-7; d_call: .; v_call: TRBV5-5; cdr3_length: 13; cdr3_aa: CASSLAANTEQYF; cdr3_nt: TGTGCCAGCAGCTTGGCGGCCAATACCGAGCAGTACTTC
clone_size: .; j_call: TRBJ2-3; d_call: .; v_call: TRBV24-1; cdr3_length: 13; cdr3_aa: CATSDLTVDTQYF; cdr3_nt: TGTGCCACCAGTGACCTGACTGTGGATACGCAGTATTTT
clone_size: few; j_call: TRBJ2-2; d_call: .; v_call: TRBV2; cdr3_length: 13; cdr3_aa: CASSVRNTGELFF; cdr3_nt: TGTGCCAGCAGTGTGCGAAACACCGGGGAGCTGTTTTTT
clone_size: many; j_call: TRBJ1-1; d_call: TRBD1; v_call: TRBV4-1; cdr3_length: 17; cdr3_aa: CASSHPPRGGEDTEAFF; cdr3_nt: TGCGCCAGCAGCCACCCCCCCCGAGGGGGCGAGGACACTGAAGCTTTCTTT
clone_size: many; j_call: TRBJ2-7; d_call: TRBD1; v_call: TRBV6-5; cdr3_length: 15; cdr3_aa: CASSYVQGASYEQYF; cdr3_nt: TGTGCCAGCAGTTACGTCCAGGGGGCGTCCTACGAGCAGTACTTC
clone_size: many; j_call: TRBJ2-5; d_call: .; v_call: TRBV12-3/TRBV12-4; cdr3_length: 12; cdr3_aa: CASSSARETQYF; cdr3_nt: TGTGCCAGCAGTTCAGCAAGAGAGACCCAGTACTTC
clone_size: few; j_call: TRBJ2-7; d_call: .; v_call: TRBV5-1; cdr3_length: 15; cdr3_aa: CASSLAAGASYEQYF; cdr3_nt: TGCGCCAGCAGCTTGGCGGCGGGGGCCTCCTACGAGCAGTACTTC
clone_size: .; j_call: TRBJ2-2; d_call: .; v_call: TRBV3-1; cdr3_length: 14; cdr3_aa: CASSQAGYTGELFF; cdr3_nt: TGTGCCAGCAGCCAAGCGGGCTACACCGGGGAGCTGTTTTTT
clone_size: few; j_call: TRBJ2-1; d_call: .; v_call: TRBV3-1; cdr3_length: 13; cdr3_aa: CASSLPTGSEQFF; cdr3_nt: TGTGCCAGCAGCCTCCCTACAGGATCCGAGCAGTTCTTC
clone_size: .; j_call: TRBJ2-6; d_call: .; v_call: TRBV11-2; cdr3_length: 14; cdr3_aa: CASSFSAGANVLTF; cdr3_nt: TGTGCCAGCAGCTTTAGCGCTGGGGCCAACGTCCTGACTTTC
clone_size: .; j_call: TRBJ2-7; d_call: .; v_call: TRBV6-5; cdr3_length: 14; cdr3_aa: CASSPRAGRGEQYF; cdr3_nt: TGTGCCAGCAGCCCTCGGGCGGGAAGGGGCGAGCAGTACTTC
clone_size: many; j_call: TRBJ2-5; d_call: .; v_call: TRBV6-2/TRBV6-3; cdr3_length: 15; cdr3_aa: CASSTLGTPKETQYF; cdr3_nt: TGTGCCAGCAGTACCCTAGGGACACCGAAAGAGACCCAGTACTTC
clone_size: few; j_call: TRBJ1-6; d_call: .; v_call: TRBV12-3/TRBV12-4; cdr3_length: 14; cdr3_aa: CASSREVGYSPLHF; cdr3_nt: TGTGCCAGCAGCAGGGAGGTCGGATATTCACCCCTCCACTTT
clone_size: many; j_call: TRBJ1-1; d_call: .; v_call: TRBV12-3/TRBV12-4; cdr3_length: 13; cdr3_aa: CASSYLTSTEAFF; cdr3_nt: TGTGCCAGCAGTTACCTGACCTCCACTGAAGCTTTCTTT
clone_size: .; j_call: TRBJ1-2; d_call: .; v_call: TRBV12-3/TRBV12-4; cdr3_length: 13; cdr3_aa: CASSRTAAGGYTF; cdr3_nt: TGTGCCAGCAGTCGGACCGCGGCGGGGGGCTACACCTTC
clone_size: .; j_call: TRBJ2-4; d_call: .; v_call: TRBV7-2; cdr3_length: 15; cdr3_aa: CASSLGSRTKNIQYF; cdr3_nt: TGTGCCAGCAGCTTGGGCAGCAGAACCAAAAACATTCAGTACTTC
clone_size: few; j_call: TRBJ2-1; d_call: .; v_call: TRBV7-9; cdr3_length: 15; cdr3_aa: CASSYHGVSGAEQFF; cdr3_nt: TGTGCCAGCAGCTATCATGGTGTGTCCGGGGCTGAGCAGTTCTTC
clone_size: many; j_call: TRBJ2-1; d_call: .; v_call: TRBV7-2; cdr3_length: 13; cdr3_aa: CASSSWAGWEQFF; cdr3_nt: TGTGCCAGCAGCTCGTGGGCGGGATGGGAGCAGTTCTTC
clone_size: many; j_call: TRBJ2-1; d_call: TRBD1; v_call: TRBV20-1; cdr3_length: 15; cdr3_aa: CSARAWTGASREQFF; cdr3_nt: TGCAGTGCTAGAGCGTGGACAGGGGCTTCTCGGGAGCAGTTCTTC
clone_size: many; j_call: TRBJ1-4; d_call: .; v_call: TRBV7-3; cdr3_length: 13; cdr3_aa: CASSGGTGEKLFF; cdr3_nt: TGTGCCAGCAGCGGGGGAACGGGTGAAAAACTGTTTTTT
clone_size: many; j_call: TRBJ2-6; d_call: .; v_call: TRBV11-1; cdr3_length: 15; cdr3_aa: CASSLGLSGANVLTF; cdr3_nt: TGTGCCAGCAGCTTAGGACTCTCTGGGGCCAACGTCCTGACTTTC
clone_size: few; j_call: TRBJ2-1; d_call: TRBD1; v_call: TRBV7-2; cdr3_length: 12; cdr3_aa: CASSSPGGAQFF; cdr3_nt: TGTGCCAGCAGCTCACCAGGGGGCGCTCAGTTCTTC
clone_size: few; j_call: TRBJ2-2; d_call: .; v_call: TRBV6-2/TRBV6-3; cdr3_length: 14; cdr3_aa: CASRIPVGSGELFF; cdr3_nt: TGTGCCAGCAGAATCCCAGTAGGGTCCGGGGAGCTGTTTTTT
clone_size: .; j_call: TRBJ1-1; d_call: TRBD1; v_call: TRBV25-1; cdr3_length: 14; cdr3_aa: CASRETGENTEAFF; cdr3_nt: TGTGCCAGCAGGGAGACAGGGGAGAACACTGAAGCTTTCTTT
clone_size: many; j_call: TRBJ2-3; d_call: .; v_call: TRBV7-9; cdr3_length: 11; cdr3_aa: CASSDTDTQYF; cdr3_nt: TGTGCCAGCAGCGACACAGATACGCAGTATTTT
clone_size: many; j_call: TRBJ2-1; d_call: TRBD2; v_call: TRBV6-5; cdr3_length: 16; cdr3_aa: CASSRGPGGSYNEQFF; cdr3_nt: TGTGCCAGCAGTCGTGGACCGGGAGGCTCCTACAATGAGCAGTTCTTC
clone_size: many; j_call: TRBJ2-7; d_call: .; v_call: TRBV19; cdr3_length: 13; cdr3_aa: CASSERAGDEQYF; cdr3_nt: TGTGCCAGTAGCGAGAGGGCAGGAGACGAGCAGTACTTC
clone_size: few; j_call: TRBJ1-3; d_call: TRBD1; v_call: TRBV7-2; cdr3_length: 17; cdr3_aa: CASSLARDRTSGNTIYF; cdr3_nt: TGTGCCAGCAGCTTAGCCCGGGACAGGACCTCTGGAAACACCATATATTTT
clone_size: many; j_call: TRBJ2-3; d_call: .; v_call: TRBV11-2; cdr3_length: 15; cdr3_aa: CASSFRGISTDTQYF; cdr3_nt: TGTGCCAGCAGCTTCAGGGGCATTAGCACAGATACGCAGTATTTT
clone_size: .; j_call: TRBJ2-1; d_call: TRBD2; v_call: TRBV7-6; cdr3_length: 15; cdr3_aa: CASSPPAGGYNEQFF; cdr3_nt: TGTGCCAGCAGCCCTCCAGCGGGGGGTTACAATGAGCAGTTCTTC
clone_size: many; j_call: TRBJ2-7; d_call: .; v_call: TRBV20-1; cdr3_length: 15; cdr3_aa: CSARNGALPLYEQYF; cdr3_nt: TGCAGTGCTAGAAACGGGGCCCTTCCCCTTTACGAGCAGTACTTC
clone_size: few; j_call: TRBJ1-5; d_call: TRBD1; v_call: TRBV5-1; cdr3_length: 15; cdr3_aa: CASSFWTGPNQPQHF; cdr3_nt: TGCGCCAGCAGCTTTTGGACAGGGCCCAATCAGCCCCAGCATTTT
clone_size: .; j_call: TRBJ1-1; d_call: .; v_call: TRBV20-1; cdr3_length: 16; cdr3_aa: CSARDARVPGYTEAFF; cdr3_nt: TGCAGTGCTAGAGACGCCCGGGTCCCCGGGTACACTGAAGCTTTCTTT
clone_size: few; j_call: TRBJ1-1; d_call: TRBD1; v_call: TRBV29-1; cdr3_length: 12; cdr3_aa: CSVRAGGSGAFF; cdr3_nt: TGCAGCGTTCGGGCAGGGGGCTCCGGAGCTTTCTTT
clone_size: few; j_call: TRBJ2-3; d_call: TRBD1; v_call: TRBV2; cdr3_length: 12; cdr3_aa: CASVKGGYTQYF; cdr3_nt: TGTGCCAGCGTGAAAGGGGGCTATACGCAGTATTTT
clone_size: few; j_call: TRBJ1-5; d_call: .; v_call: TRBV21-1; cdr3_length: 21; cdr3_aa: CASSKDGFIDRDLNSNQPQHF; cdr3_nt: TGTGCCAGCAGCAAAGACGGGTTTATCGACAGGGACCTTAATAGCAATCAGCCCCAGCATTTT
clone_size: .; j_call: TRBJ2-1; d_call: .; v_call: TRBV28; cdr3_length: 17; cdr3_aa: CASSGTGSGSSYNEQFF; cdr3_nt: TGTGCCAGCAGTGGGACAGGGAGCGGGAGCTCCTACAATGAGCAGTTCTTC
clone_size: .; j_call: TRBJ2-2; d_call: .; v_call: TRBV7-9; cdr3_length: 15; cdr3_aa: CASSTGTQGTGELFF; cdr3_nt: TGTGCCAGCAGCACAGGGACCCAAGGGACCGGGGAGCTGTTTTTT
clone_size: few; j_call: TRBJ2-2; d_call: TRBD1; v_call: TRBV4-1; cdr3_length: 17; cdr3_aa: CASSPLGQGARTGELFF; cdr3_nt: TGCGCCAGCAGCCCTCTCGGGCAGGGGGCGCGCACCGGGGAGCTGTTTTTT
clone_size: many; j_call: TRBJ1-1; d_call: .; v_call: TRBV12-3/TRBV12-4; cdr3_length: 12; cdr3_aa: CATAKRGAEAFF; cdr3_nt: TGTGCCACGGCAAAACGGGGTGCTGAAGCTTTCTTT
clone_size: few; j_call: TRBJ2-1; d_call: .; v_call: TRBV6-5; cdr3_length: 14; cdr3_aa: CASSYEGYYNEQFF; cdr3_nt: TGTGCCAGCAGTTACGAGGGGTATTACAATGAGCAGTTCTTC
clone_size: many; j_call: TRBJ2-3; d_call: .; v_call: TRBV9; cdr3_length: 11; cdr3_aa: CASGRADTQYF; cdr3_nt: TGTGCCAGCGGCAGGGCTGATACGCAGTATTTT
clone_size: few; j_call: TRBJ2-3; d_call: .; v_call: TRBV19; cdr3_length: 16; cdr3_aa: CASSIGGRRPLDTQYF; cdr3_nt: TGTGCCAGTAGTATAGGCGGCCGGCGGCCTCTAGATACGCAGTATTTT
clone_size: .; j_call: TRBJ2-3; d_call: .; v_call: TRBV5-1; cdr3_length: 15; cdr3_aa: CASSLVTSSTDTQYF; cdr3_nt: TGCGCCAGCAGCTTGGTTACCTCTAGCACAGATACGCAGTATTTT
clone_size: many; j_call: TRBJ1-5; d_call: .; v_call: TRBV4-3; cdr3_length: 15; cdr3_aa: CASSQDWGDNQPQHF; cdr3_nt: TGCGCCAGCAGCCAAGATTGGGGGGACAATCAGCCCCAGCATTTT
clone_size: few; j_call: TRBJ2-7; d_call: TRBD2; v_call: TRBV6-2/TRBV6-3; cdr3_length: 15; cdr3_aa: CASRPGLAGAVEQYF; cdr3_nt: TGTGCCAGCAGACCAGGACTAGCGGGAGCTGTCGAGCAGTACTTC
clone_size: many; j_call: TRBJ2-3; d_call: TRBD2; v_call: TRBV20-1; cdr3_length: 15; cdr3_aa: CSAYPLAGYTDTQYF; cdr3_nt: TGCAGTGCTTATCCGCTAGCGGGGTACACAGATACGCAGTATTTT
clone_size: .; j_call: TRBJ1-2; d_call: .; v_call: TRBV20-1; cdr3_length: 13; cdr3_aa: CSARDPDRRGYTF; cdr3_nt: TGCAGTGCTAGAGATCCAGACAGAAGAGGCTACACCTTC
clone_size: .; j_call: TRBJ2-7; d_call: TRBD2; v_call: TRBV25-1; cdr3_length: 15; cdr3_aa: CASSESPTSGGEQYF; cdr3_nt: TGTGCCAGCAGTGAATCCCCGACTAGCGGGGGGGAGCAGTACTTC
clone_size: few; j_call: TRBJ2-7; d_call: TRBD2; v_call: TRBV3-1; cdr3_length: 17; cdr3_aa: CASSQGASGVSSYEQYF; cdr3_nt: TGTGCCAGCAGCCAAGGGGCTAGCGGGGTCAGCTCCTACGAGCAGTACTTC
clone_size: .; j_call: TRBJ2-3; d_call: TRBD2; v_call: TRBV20-1; cdr3_length: 17; cdr3_aa: CSARDPGSGGAADTQYF; cdr3_nt: TGCAGTGCTAGAGATCCGGGTAGCGGGGGGGCCGCGGATACGCAGTATTTT
clone_size: many; j_call: TRBJ1-5; d_call: TRBD1; v_call: TRBV7-3; cdr3_length: 13; cdr3_aa: CASSLQGAQPQHF; cdr3_nt: TGTGCCAGCAGCTTACAGGGGGCTCAGCCCCAGCATTTT
clone_size: .; j_call: TRBJ2-5; d_call: .; v_call: TRBV12-3/TRBV12-4; cdr3_length: 13; cdr3_aa: CASSFGIEETQYF; cdr3_nt: TGTGCCAGCAGTTTCGGCATAGAAGAGACCCAGTACTTC
clone_size: few; j_call: TRBJ2-1; d_call: TRBD1; v_call: TRBV20-1; cdr3_length: 18; cdr3_aa: CSARDLLGDSVSYNEQFF; cdr3_nt: TGCAGTGCTAGAGATCTCCTCGGGGACAGTGTTTCCTACAATGAGCAGTTCTTC